This T cell receptor beta chain emerged from a study of response to subunit inactivated influenza vaccine. The CDR3 contains 18 residues. Germline V CDR1 and CDR2: SGHRS, YFSETQ. V lost 4 bases, J lost 9 bases, and 22 bases stayed unmatched. Via MiXCR, TCRdb re-called the RT-PCR reads, giving one row per CDR3 protein. The sample has 200,000 to 300,000 distinct CDR3 sequences; 12% are singletons. This clonotype came up many times. Material: non-naive T cells sorted from PBMCs, obtained about 14 days before vaccination. This rearrangement joins TRBV5-1 to TRBJ2-1, with 7 bases aligning to TRBD1. This receptor was identified in a man over 45 who received an inactivated influenza vaccine. CDR3 nucleotides: TGCGCCAGCAGCAAACCCGGACAGGACGGGAACTGGGGTGGTGAGCAGTTCTTC. This codes for CASSKPGQDGNWGGEQFF.